The next 2 T cell receptor beta chains were all read from a single sample in a study of vaccination and CD4 T cells after COVID-19. Treatment denoted: roughly nine-day PBMC culture with coronavirus spike peptide pools or control peptides (ViraFEST assay). Sequenced with the Oncomine TCR Beta short-read assay was DNA taken from cultured CD4+ T cells. MiXCR, run by TCRdb on the PCR reads, gives a single entry per CDR3 protein. The repertoire holds approximately 9,300 distinct CDR3 sequences, with roughly 25% as singletons. These receptors' antigens are unknown. Source: CD4+ T cells from blood, cultured in vitro, taken before SARS-CoV-2 vaccination. The receptors originated from a human donor who received a COVID-19 vaccine.

CDR3 coding DNA: TGTGCCAGCAGGGAACCGGGACAGACGTACAATGAGCAGTTCTTC. It yields the protein CASREPGQTYNEQFF. The chain carries TRBV6-1 and TRBJ2-1, with 7 bases that match TRBD1. Trimming removed 6 bases from V and 4 bases from J; junction bases left unmatched: 9. The CDR3 consists of 15 residues. CDR1 and CDR2 (germline): MNHNS, SASEGT.

This clonotype is labeled large (0.1 to 1%). The chain joins TRBV5-6 to TRBJ2-5, with 10 positions matching TRBD2. Germline trimming cut 5 bases from V and 1 base from J; bases unmatched to any gene: 5. This CDR3 is built from 15 residues. Germline loops: CDR1 SGHDT, CDR2 YYEEEE. CDR3 sequence: CASSSSGGLQETQYF. The CDR3 DNA is TGTGCCAGCAGTAGTAGCGGGGGGCTCCAAGAGACCCAGTACTTC.